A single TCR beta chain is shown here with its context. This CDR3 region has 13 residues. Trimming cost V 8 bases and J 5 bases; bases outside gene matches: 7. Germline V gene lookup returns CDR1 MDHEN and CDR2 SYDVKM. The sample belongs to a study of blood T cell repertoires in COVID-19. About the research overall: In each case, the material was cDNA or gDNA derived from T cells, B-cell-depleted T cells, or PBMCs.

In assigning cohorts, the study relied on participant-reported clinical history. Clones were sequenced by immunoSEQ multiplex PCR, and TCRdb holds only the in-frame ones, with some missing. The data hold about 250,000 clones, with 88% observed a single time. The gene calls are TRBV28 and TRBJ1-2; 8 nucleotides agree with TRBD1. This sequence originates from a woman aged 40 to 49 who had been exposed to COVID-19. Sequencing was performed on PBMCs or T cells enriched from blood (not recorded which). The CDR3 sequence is CASGDQGAYGYTF. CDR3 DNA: TGTGCCAGCGGCGACCAGGGGGCGTATGGCTACACCTTC.